This T cell receptor beta chain appears in the sequencing data of a study of regulatory T cells in long-lasting Graves disease. Study observations and caveats: Because few samples were included, accuracy may have been lower.

The sample holds many counts of this clonotype. Its target is not known. The CDR3 has 16 residues. The V gene's germline CDR1 is GTSNPN and CDR2 SVGIG (reference sequence). The germline V and J ends were trimmed by 2 bases and 1 base, with 16 bases remaining between them. CDR3-region Arm-PCR and iRepertoire HTBI primers produced the TCR beta libraries. Per the original methods: Gene usage covered some 60 TRBV and 13 to 15 TRBJ segments. MiXCR was run by TCRdb on the multiplex PCR reads, yielding one entry per CDR3 protein. These V and J calls originate from TCRdb's pipeline instead of the authors' own analysis. In the table there are approximately 230,000 distinct CDR3 sequences, around 16% of which are singletons. Regarding time point: newly diagnosed GD, antithyroid drugs for less than 3 months. RNA isolated from PBMCs was used to make the TCR library.

This TCR was sampled from a female donor with Graves disease. V is TRBV30 and J is TRBJ2-3, with D perhaps being TRBD1 or TRBD2 (5 bases each). Sequenced here: peripheral blood mononuclear cells (PBMCs), sampled at new diagnosis, from a patient treated with antithyroid drugs. CDR3 DNA sequence: TGTGCCTGGAGTCTGGGGCGGGTCTTCCGCACAGATACGCAGTATTTT. Translated, it gives CAWSLGRVFRTDTQYF.